This T cell receptor beta chain was profiled in a study of beta chain features in type 1 diabetes. Study-wide findings and caveats: No resolution was reached here on whether HLA type influences TCRB rearrangement. VDJ junctions from patients with type 1 diabetes contained fewer insertions and more deletions. Patients' naive, central memory and regulatory TCRB repertoires appeared more alike than those of healthy donors.

A remark on this clone: The antigen is undetermined.

It was via CD45RO/CCR7/CD25/CD127/CD95/CD27 that CD4+ naive, central memory, regulatory and stem cell-like memory cells were sorted. Expressed TCRB transcripts were sequenced because the isolated RNA had all been reverse transcribed beforehand. Sequencing used immunoSEQ multiplex PCR; TCRdb keeps in-frame clones, though not all of them. The data contain more than 150,000 clones, about 13% of them singletons. The clonotype was recovered from a woman younger than 30 in good health. Material: central memory CD4+ T cells from blood.

The CDR3 region is CASTKTGLEQYF. CDR3 nucleotides: TGTGCCAGCACAAAGACAGGGCTCGAGCAGTACTTC. The V call is TRBV7-9, the J call TRBJ2-7; TRBD1 aligns across 7 bases. The CDR3 has 12 residues. V trimming: 7 bases; J trimming: 6 bases; junction bases outside the gene matches: 6. Germline V gene sequence: CDR1 SEHNR, CDR2 FQNEAQ (reference sequence).